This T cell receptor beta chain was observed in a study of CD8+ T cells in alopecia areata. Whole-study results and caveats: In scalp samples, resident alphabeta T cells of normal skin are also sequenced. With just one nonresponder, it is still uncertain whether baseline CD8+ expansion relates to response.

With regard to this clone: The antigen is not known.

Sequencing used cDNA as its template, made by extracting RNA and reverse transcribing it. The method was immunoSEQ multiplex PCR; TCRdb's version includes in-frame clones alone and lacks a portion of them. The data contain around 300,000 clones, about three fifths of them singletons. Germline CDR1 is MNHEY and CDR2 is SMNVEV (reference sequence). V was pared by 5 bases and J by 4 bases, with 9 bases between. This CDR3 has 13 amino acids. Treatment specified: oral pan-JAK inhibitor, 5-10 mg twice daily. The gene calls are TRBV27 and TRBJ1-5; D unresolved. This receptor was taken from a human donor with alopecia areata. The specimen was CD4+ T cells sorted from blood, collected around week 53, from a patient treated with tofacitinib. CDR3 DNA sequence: TGTGCCAGCAGTGTAATACAGAATCAGCCCCAGCATTTT. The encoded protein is CASSVIQNQPQHF.